This T cell receptor beta chain was profiled in a study of cytomegalovirus exposure and HLA in healthy donors. The CDR3 totals 15 residues. The V gene's germline CDR1 is MDHEN and CDR2 SYDVKM. V shed 5 bases, J shed 2 bases, and the junction held 6 bases outside the gene matches. PCR employed 60 Vbeta and 13 Jbeta primers. The method was immunoSEQ multiplex PCR; TCRdb's version includes in-frame clones alone and lacks a portion of them. The table includes about 83,000 clones, over 70% detected once. Study findings and constraints: Exclusion applied to some V segments, including TRBV6-2 and TRBV6-3, as they were indistinguishable. Per a later analysis, under 20,000 TCR beta sequences showed association with HLA alleles at 0.05 false discovery rate. Later analysis identified a missense DCLRE1C variant that was linked to TCR beta V- and J-gene trimming.

As regards this clone: Its antigen is unknown.

This TCR was sampled from a man between 18 and 35 years old in good health and CMV-seropositive. Sequencing was performed on PBMCs. This chain joins TRBV28 and TRBJ1-5; 7 bases fit TRBD1. CDR3 nucleotides: TGTGCCAGCAGTGGGGCCGGGACAGGCAATCAGCCCCAGCATTTT. This encodes CASSGAGTGNQPQHF.